This T cell receptor (beta chain) derives from a study of T cells in tumors after PD-1 blockade. Turning to the study itself: Mean per blood sample: some 100,000 templates (24,679-257,772), some 36,000 unique clonotypes.

Method: immunoSEQ multiplex PCR; TCRdb's copy keeps in-frame clones and lacks some. Among some 66,000 clones, roughly 70% were seen once, and the ten largest hold approximately 4.5%. The CDR3 sequence is 16 residues long. With 0 bases clipped from V and 6 bases from J, the junction kept 7 bases outside the gene matches. The germline CDR1 and CDR2 sequences are GTSNPN and SVGIG (reference sequence). This clone was picked up a small number of times. The sample here was PBMCs, taken after anti-PD-1 treatment. The clonotype was recovered from a human donor with basal cell carcinoma. The chain employs TRBV30 and TRBJ1-5; TRBD1 aligns across 11 bases. The DNA of the CDR3 is TGTGCCTGGAGTGTACGGGGACAGGGGGATCGTCAGCCCCAGCATTTT. Translating it yields CAWSVRGQGDRQPQHF.